This is a list of T cell receptor beta chains from one sample in a study of CD8+CD57+ T cells in acquired aplastic anemia. TCRdb analysed the reads with MiXCR anew, one entry per CDR3 protein. The table shows 250,000 to 350,000 distinct CDR3 sequences, with around three fifths occurring only once. Sample: sorted CD4+, CD8+, or CD8+CD57+ T cells (not recorded which) from PBMCs. The receptors stem from a human donor with severe aplastic anemia or a healthy control (not recorded which). Each CDR3 is given with its conserved first and last residue. Each record gives: D gene, clone size, V gene, J gene, CDR3 protein, CDR3 DNA. The D gene is left open where the match is weak. Where a row states a size, it is once, few, many or the class of an expanded clone; other rows omit it.

NA	few	TRBV15	TRBJ2-1	CATSLAKTREQFF	TGTGCCACCAGCTTAGCCAAGACCCGTGAGCAGTTCTTC
NA	many	TRBV5-1	TRBJ2-1	CASIQSRDKNEQFF	TGCGCCAGCATCCAGTCCCGGGATAAGAATGAGCAGTTCTTC
NA	once	TRBV6-2/TRBV6-3	TRBJ2-1	CASSRGAGWGSSYNEQFF	TGTGCCAGCAGCCGTGGGGCTGGCTGGGGAAGCTCCTACAATGAGCAGTTCTTC
NA	many	TRBV7-2	TRBJ1-6	CASSDPSRNSPLHF	TGTGCCAGCAGCGACCCCTCCCGTAATTCACCCCTCCACTTT
NA	NA	TRBV10-3	TRBJ2-1	CAISESILRNEQFF	TGTGCCATCAGTGAGTCGATCTTGAGGAATGAGCAGTTCTTC
TRBD2	NA	TRBV20-1	TRBJ2-7	CSASTGTKTYEQYF	TGCAGCGCTAGTACCGGGACTAAGACCTACGAGCAGTACTTC
TRBD1	NA	TRBV20-1	TRBJ2-5	CSARDSSRETQYF	TGCAGTGCAAGGGACAGCAGTAGAGAGACCCAGTACTTC
NA	NA	TRBV29-1	TRBJ2-7	CSVGELYEQYF	TGCAGCGTTGGCGAACTCTACGAGCAGTACTTC
TRBD1	once	TRBV19	TRBJ1-5	CASSRGPPPKETGGGIGQPQHF	TGTGCCAGTAGTAGGGGCCCACCGCCCAAAGAGACAGGGGGCGGCATTGGTCAGCCCCAGCATTTT
NA	few	TRBV24-1	TRBJ2-3	CATSEGGTADTQYF	TGTGCCACCAGTGAAGGGGGGACAGCAGATACGCAGTATTTT
TRBD1	many	TRBV6-2/TRBV6-3	TRBJ1-6	CASRTGSETPLHF	TGTGCCAGTCGGACAGGGAGCGAAACACCCCTCCACTTT
TRBD1	NA	TRBV29-1	TRBJ1-2	CSVDLGQGHGYTF	TGCAGCGTTGACCTAGGACAGGGCCATGGCTACACCTTC
NA	many	TRBV5-6	TRBJ2-5	CASSLLWGGETQYF	TGTGCCAGCAGCTTGCTTTGGGGAGGAGAGACCCAGTACTTC
TRBD1	once	TRBV14	TRBJ2-5	CASSQGDGRGKETQYF	TGTGCCAGCAGCCAAGGCGATGGCAGGGGGAAAGAGACCCAGTACTTC
TRBD1	many	TRBV20-1	TRBJ1-5	CSASGQGTQHF	TGCAGTGCTAGCGGACAGGGGACCCAGCATTTT
NA	few	TRBV20-1	TRBJ1-1	CSARDPKETSGAFF	TGCAGTGCTAGAGATCCGAAGGAAACCAGTGGAGCTTTCTTT
TRBD2	NA	TRBV29-1	TRBJ2-2	CSVPGLAGYTGELFF	TGCAGCGTTCCCGGGCTAGCGGGGTACACCGGGGAGCTGTTTTTT
NA	NA	TRBV12-3/TRBV12-4	TRBJ1-2	CASSSSARQLSRYTF	TGTGCCAGCAGTTCGTCTGCTCGACAGTTATCGCGCTACACCTTC